In this sample, the clone carrying this T cell receptor beta chain turned up once. Its target is not known. These data belong to a study of vaccination effects on CD4 cells after COVID-19. Study-level findings and limits: Marked clonal contraction was seen in infection- and vaccine-induced clones late after vaccination. The study dataset contains few convalescent patients and includes no early post-infection timepoints.

The method was immunoSEQ multiplex PCR; TCRdb's version includes in-frame clones alone and lacks a portion of them. The data show fewer than 90,000 clones, roughly 80% seen once. Trimming stripped 3 bases from V and 4 bases from J, with 10 bases between. The germline V gene has CDR1 LGHNA and CDR2 YSLEER. This CDR3 has 14 residues. Prior to sequencing, the ViraFEST assay stimulated PBMC with viral peptide pools, which expanded the antigen-specific CD4+ T cells. Having been cultured for roughly 9 days, the cells underwent CD4+ T cell isolation. It was two doses of either the BNT162b2 or mRNA-1273 vaccine that participants received. Nucleocapsid antibodies were negative in the vaccine recipients, who had never had SARS-CoV-2 infection. Under 2.5 million PBMC were seeded per well and grown in the presence of approximately 9.5 IU/ml IL-2 and about 10 ug/ml peptides.

Sequenced material: CD4+ T cells from PBMCs cultured with HCoV-OC43 spike peptides, taken after COVID-19 vaccination. Sample subset: HCoV-OC43 spike overlapping peptide pool stimulation. This receptor was obtained from a human donor who received a COVID-19 vaccine. The chain couples TRBV4-3 to TRBJ2-1; D not resolved. The CDR3 coding sequence is TGCGCCAGCAGCCAGGCCCAGGTATACAATGAGCAGTTCTTC. This gives the protein CASSQAQVYNEQFF.